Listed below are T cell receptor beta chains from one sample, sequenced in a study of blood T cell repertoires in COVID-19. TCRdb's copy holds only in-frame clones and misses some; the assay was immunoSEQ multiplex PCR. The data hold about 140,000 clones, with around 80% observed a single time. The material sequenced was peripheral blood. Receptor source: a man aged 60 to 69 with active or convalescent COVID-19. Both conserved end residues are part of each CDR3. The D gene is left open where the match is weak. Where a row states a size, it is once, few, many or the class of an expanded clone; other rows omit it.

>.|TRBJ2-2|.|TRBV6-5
TGTGCCAGCAGTTACTCGAGCCTCGGGGAGCTGTTTTTT
CASSYSSLGELFF
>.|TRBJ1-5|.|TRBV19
TGTGCCAGTAGTTCATCAGGGGCCGGCAATCAGCCCCAGCATTTT
CASSSSGAGNQPQHF
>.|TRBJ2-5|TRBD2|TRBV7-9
TGTGCCAGCAGCTTAGCCGTTAGGCTAGCGGAAGCGGAGACCCAGTACTTC
CASSLAVRLAEAETQYF
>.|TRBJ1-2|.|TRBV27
TGTGCCAGCAGTCCCCTAGACAGGCACTATGGCTACACCTTC
CASSPLDRHYGYTF
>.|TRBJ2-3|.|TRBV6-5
TGTGCCAGCTCCCTCGGCGGGTCGGGCACAGATACGCAGTATTTT
CASSLGGSGTDTQYF
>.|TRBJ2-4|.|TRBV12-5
TGTGCTAGTGGCCCGGAGGCCAAAAACATTCAGTACTTC
CASGPEAKNIQYF
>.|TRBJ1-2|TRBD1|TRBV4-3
TGCGCCAGCAGCCCGACAGGGAACTATGGCTACACCTTC
CASSPTGNYGYTF
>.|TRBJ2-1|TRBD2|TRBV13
TGTGCCAGCAGCTTAGGGACTAGCGGGGTTGAGCAGTTCTTC
CASSLGTSGVEQFF
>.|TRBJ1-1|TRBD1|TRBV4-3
TGCGCCAGCAGCCTCGAGGGCAGGGGGCTAACTGAAGCTTTCTTT
CASSLEGRGLTEAFF
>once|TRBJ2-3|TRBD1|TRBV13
TGTGCCAGCAGCTCAACAGGGGACGCAGATACGCAGTATTTT
CASSSTGDADTQYF
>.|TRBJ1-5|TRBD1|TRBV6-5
TGTGCCAGCAGCCAAACAGGGGTCAATCAGCCCCAGCATTTT
CASSQTGVNQPQHF
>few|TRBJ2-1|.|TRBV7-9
TGTGCCAGCAGCTTGCGGACCTACAATGAGCAGTTCTTC
CASSLRTYNEQFF
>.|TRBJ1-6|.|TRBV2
TGTGCCAGCAGTGACGGCGGGGGACTCGGGGCCGAGAGCTCCTATAATTCACCCCTCCACTTT
CASSDGGGLGAESSYNSPLHF
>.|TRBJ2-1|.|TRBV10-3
TGTGCCATCAGTGGGTTAACAAATGAGCAGTTCTTC
CAISGLTNEQFF